A single T cell receptor beta chain is shown here with its context. Germline CDR1 reads ENHRY; CDR2 reads SYGVKD. This CDR3 has 15 amino acids. Trimming shortened V by 3 bases and J by 0 bases, and 12 bases separated the two germline ends. The record originates from a study of blood T cell repertoires in COVID-19. Generated by immunoSEQ multiplex PCR, the TCRdb table keeps only in-frame clones and is missing some. Among about 38,000 clones listed, just under 75% were seen once. The sequence was obtained from a man in his 70s with COVID-19, enrolled during active disease. The V call is TRBV10-3, the J call TRBJ2-7, with D possibly matching TRBD2 (5 bases). Sequenced sample: peripheral blood. The CDR3: CAISEGQRSSYEQYF. The CDR3 DNA is TGTGCCATCAGTGAAGGTCAGCGGAGCTCCTACGAGCAGTACTTC.